This is a list of T cell receptor beta chains from one sample in a study of T cell responses to AZD1222 COVID-19 vaccine. The repertoire was sequenced with immunoSEQ multiplex PCR; TCRdb's copy has only in-frame clones and lacks some. The table has roughly 110,000 clones, about 90% seen once. The sequenced sample was peripheral blood, obtained 28 days after the second AZD1222 dose. The source is an adult who received the AZD1222 COVID-19 vaccine. The CDR3 runs from the conserved cysteine through the conserved F or W. D genes are given only for firm matches. Rows give clone size only sometimes, using once, few, many, or a class for an expanded clone.

j_call: TRBJ2-3
d_call: -
clone_size: few
v_call: TRBV30
cdr3_aa: CAWSVKGRTDTQYF
cdr3_nt: TGTGCCTGGAGTGTAAAGGGTAGAACAGATACGCAGTATTTT

j_call: TRBJ1-2
d_call: -
clone_size: -
v_call: TRBV29-1
cdr3_aa: CSVEDAGEQANYGYTF
cdr3_nt: TGCAGCGTTGAAGATGCAGGGGAGCAGGCTAACTATGGCTACACCTTC

j_call: TRBJ2-7
d_call: -
clone_size: -
v_call: TRBV11-2
cdr3_aa: CASSLGTEAYEQYF
cdr3_nt: TGTGCCAGCAGCTTAGGGACAGAAGCCTACGAGCAGTACTTC

j_call: TRBJ2-1
d_call: TRBD2
clone_size: -
v_call: TRBV10-3
cdr3_aa: CAISDPGTSGPEQFF
cdr3_nt: TGTGCCATCAGTGACCCAGGGACTAGCGGGCCAGAGCAGTTCTTC

j_call: TRBJ1-6
d_call: -
clone_size: -
v_call: TRBV4-1
cdr3_aa: CASSQNDVSSYNSPLHF
cdr3_nt: TGCGCCAGCAGCCAGAACGACGTGAGCTCCTATAATTCACCCCTCCACTTT

j_call: TRBJ2-7
d_call: TRBD2
clone_size: -
v_call: TRBV6-4
cdr3_aa: CASSAFGGTGEQYF
cdr3_nt: TGTGCCAGCAGTGCCTTCGGGGGGACTGGGGAGCAGTACTTC

j_call: TRBJ1-3
d_call: -
clone_size: -
v_call: TRBV6-5
cdr3_aa: CASSYSRGSGNTIYF
cdr3_nt: TGTGCCAGCAGTTACTCGAGGGGTTCTGGAAACACCATATATTTT

j_call: TRBJ1-5
d_call: -
clone_size: -
v_call: TRBV5-6
cdr3_aa: CASSLRPNQPQHF
cdr3_nt: TGTGCCAGCAGCTTGAGACCAAATCAGCCCCAGCATTTT

j_call: TRBJ1-5
d_call: TRBD1
clone_size: -
v_call: TRBV6-2/TRBV6-3
cdr3_aa: CASSPRDRGAGQPQHF
cdr3_nt: TGTGCCAGCAGTCCCCGGGACAGGGGCGCGGGTCAGCCCCAGCATTTT

j_call: TRBJ1-4
d_call: TRBD1
clone_size: -
v_call: TRBV7-2
cdr3_aa: CASSGQTGPNEKLFF
cdr3_nt: TGTGCCAGCAGCGGACAGACAGGGCCTAATGAAAAACTGTTTTTT

j_call: TRBJ2-1
d_call: -
clone_size: -
v_call: TRBV12-3/TRBV12-4
cdr3_aa: CASSRGTVNEQFF
cdr3_nt: TGTGCCAGCAGTAGAGGGACGGTGAATGAGCAGTTCTTC

j_call: TRBJ2-7
d_call: -
clone_size: -
v_call: TRBV6-5
cdr3_aa: CASSYGPGTYEQYF
cdr3_nt: TGTGCCAGCAGTTACGGGCCAGGAACTTACGAGCAGTACTTC

j_call: TRBJ2-5
d_call: TRBD2
clone_size: -
v_call: TRBV24-1
cdr3_aa: CATSDFGRVAYF
cdr3_nt: TGTGCCACCAGTGATTTTGGGAGGGTGGCGTACTTC

j_call: TRBJ2-1
d_call: -
clone_size: -
v_call: TRBV11-3
cdr3_aa: CASSLGQDNEQFF
cdr3_nt: TGTGCCAGCAGCTTAGGCCAGGACAATGAGCAGTTCTTC

j_call: TRBJ2-1
d_call: -
clone_size: -
v_call: TRBV7-2
cdr3_aa: CASSLSVGAHNEQFF
cdr3_nt: TGTGCCAGCAGCTTATCAGTAGGGGCTCACAATGAGCAGTTCTTC

j_call: TRBJ2-6
d_call: -
clone_size: -
v_call: TRBV3-1/TRBV3-2
cdr3_aa: CASSPVGANVLTF
cdr3_nt: TGTGCCAGCAGCCCCGTGGGGGCCAACGTCCTGACTTTC

j_call: TRBJ1-1
d_call: -
clone_size: -
v_call: TRBV12-5
cdr3_aa: CASGDYGPLQPGTEAFF
cdr3_nt: TGTGCTAGTGGTGACTACGGACCCCTACAACCAGGCACTGAAGCTTTCTTT

j_call: TRBJ2-2
d_call: TRBD2
clone_size: -
v_call: TRBV29-1
cdr3_aa: CSVLRRGRAGGNTGELFF
cdr3_nt: TGCAGCGTCCTCCGGCGGGGCCGAGCGGGGGGGAACACCGGGGAGCTGTTTTTT

j_call: TRBJ1-4
d_call: TRBD1
clone_size: -
v_call: TRBV5-4
cdr3_aa: CASSLVDRGLGKLFF
cdr3_nt: TGTGCCAGCAGCTTGGTTGACAGGGGCCTTGGGAAACTGTTTTTT

j_call: TRBJ1-1
d_call: -
clone_size: -
v_call: TRBV6-5
cdr3_aa: CASSYEGIEAFF
cdr3_nt: TGTGCCAGCAGTTACGAGGGGATTGAAGCTTTCTTT

j_call: TRBJ2-3
d_call: TRBD2
clone_size: -
v_call: TRBV6-2/TRBV6-3
cdr3_aa: CASSQTGGAGDTQYF
cdr3_nt: TGTGCCAGCAGCCAGACGGGGGGGGCAGGAGATACGCAGTATTTT

j_call: TRBJ2-1
d_call: -
clone_size: -
v_call: TRBV5-1
cdr3_aa: CASSYTFGGIIPYNEQFF
cdr3_nt: TGCGCCAGCAGCTACACCTTTGGGGGGATTATTCCCTACAATGAGCAGTTCTTC

j_call: TRBJ2-7
d_call: TRBD2
clone_size: -
v_call: TRBV19
cdr3_aa: CASSIAGGTYEQYF
cdr3_nt: TGTGCCAGTAGTATAGCGGGGGGGACCTACGAGCAGTACTTC

j_call: TRBJ1-5
d_call: -
clone_size: -
v_call: TRBV9
cdr3_aa: CASSKDSYSNQPQHF
cdr3_nt: TGTGCCAGCAGCAAGGACAGCTATAGCAATCAGCCCCAGCATTTT

j_call: TRBJ1-1
d_call: -
clone_size: once
v_call: TRBV30
cdr3_aa: CARRGFDTEAFF
cdr3_nt: TGTGCGCGCAGGGGTTTTGACACTGAAGCTTTCTTT

j_call: TRBJ1-2
d_call: -
clone_size: -
v_call: TRBV4-3
cdr3_aa: CASSPQSQTSYGYTF
cdr3_nt: TGCGCCAGCAGCCCACAATCGCAGACGAGCTATGGCTACACCTTC

j_call: TRBJ2-7
d_call: TRBD1
clone_size: -
v_call: TRBV14
cdr3_aa: CASRQTGTSYEQYF
cdr3_nt: TGTGCCAGCAGACAGACAGGGACCTCCTACGAGCAGTACTTC

j_call: TRBJ2-5
d_call: -
clone_size: -
v_call: TRBV9
cdr3_aa: CASSALEGSGETQYF
cdr3_nt: TGTGCCAGCAGCGCCCTGGAGGGCTCTGGAGAGACCCAGTACTTC

j_call: TRBJ1-1
d_call: -
clone_size: -
v_call: TRBV10-3
cdr3_aa: CAIGRQEKNTEAFF
cdr3_nt: TGTGCCATCGGACGACAGGAAAAGAACACTGAAGCTTTCTTT

j_call: TRBJ2-1
d_call: TRBD2
clone_size: -
v_call: TRBV7-2
cdr3_aa: CASRFWTSGHNEQFF
cdr3_nt: TGTGCCAGCCGCTTCTGGACTAGCGGTCACAATGAGCAGTTCTTC

j_call: TRBJ2-7
d_call: TRBD1
clone_size: -
v_call: TRBV9
cdr3_aa: CASSRQGNYEQYF
cdr3_nt: TGTGCCAGCAGCCGACAGGGAAACTACGAGCAGTACTTC

j_call: TRBJ2-7
d_call: TRBD1
clone_size: once
v_call: TRBV7-9
cdr3_aa: CASSLVETGLQGQYF
cdr3_nt: TGTGCCAGCAGCTTGGTGGAGACAGGGTTGCAAGGGCAGTACTTC

j_call: TRBJ1-4
d_call: -
clone_size: -
v_call: TRBV9
cdr3_aa: CASSVGADSLNEKLFF
cdr3_nt: TGTGCCAGCAGCGTTGGCGCGGACAGCCTTAATGAAAAACTGTTTTTT

j_call: TRBJ2-2
d_call: -
clone_size: -
v_call: TRBV6-5
cdr3_aa: CASSLEGVGTGELFF
cdr3_nt: TGTGCCAGCAGTTTGGAGGGTGTGGGCACCGGGGAGCTGTTTTTT

j_call: TRBJ2-3
d_call: TRBD2
clone_size: few
v_call: TRBV11-1
cdr3_aa: CASSSSGGASDTQYF
cdr3_nt: TGTGCCAGCAGCTCAAGCGGGGGGGCCTCAGATACGCAGTATTTT

j_call: TRBJ2-7
d_call: TRBD2
clone_size: many
v_call: TRBV25-1
cdr3_aa: CASSPLPGGEQYF
cdr3_nt: TGTGCCAGCAGCCCGCTCCCGGGGGGCGAGCAGTACTTC

j_call: TRBJ2-5
d_call: TRBD2
clone_size: -
v_call: TRBV5-4
cdr3_aa: CASSLSSGARETQYF
cdr3_nt: TGTGCCAGCAGCTTGTCTAGCGGGGCCAGGGAGACCCAGTACTTC

j_call: TRBJ1-5
d_call: TRBD1
clone_size: -
v_call: TRBV2
cdr3_aa: CASTRDRDNQPQHF
cdr3_nt: TGTGCCAGCACCCGGGACAGAGACAATCAGCCCCAGCATTTT

j_call: TRBJ2-4
d_call: -
clone_size: -
v_call: TRBV25-1
cdr3_aa: CASSGTEAPLNIQYF
cdr3_nt: TGTGCCAGCAGTGGGACAGAGGCCCCCCTTAACATTCAGTACTTC

j_call: TRBJ1-4
d_call: -
clone_size: -
v_call: TRBV7-2
cdr3_aa: CASSSAQGVSEKLFF
cdr3_nt: TGTGCCAGCAGCTCCGCACAGGGAGTCAGTGAAAAACTGTTTTTT

j_call: TRBJ1-3
d_call: -
clone_size: -
v_call: TRBV30
cdr3_aa: CAWSATTSGNTIYF
cdr3_nt: TGTGCCTGGAGTGCGACAACCTCTGGAAACACCATATATTTT

j_call: TRBJ2-3
d_call: -
clone_size: -
v_call: TRBV10-3
cdr3_aa: CAISETTGTDTQYF
cdr3_nt: TGTGCCATCAGTGAGACAACAGGGACAGATACGCAGTATTTT

j_call: TRBJ1-6
d_call: -
clone_size: -
v_call: TRBV5-1
cdr3_aa: CASSSTNSPLHF
cdr3_nt: TGCGCCAGCAGCTCGACGAATTCACCCCTCCACTTT

j_call: TRBJ2-1
d_call: TRBD2
clone_size: -
v_call: TRBV7-8
cdr3_aa: CASRLTSGGAGTYNEQFF
cdr3_nt: TGTGCCAGCCGCTTGACTAGCGGGGGGGCCGGGACCTACAATGAGCAGTTCTTC

j_call: TRBJ1-5
d_call: -
clone_size: -
v_call: TRBV5-5
cdr3_aa: CASSRKGDQPQHF
cdr3_nt: TGTGCCAGCAGCCGGAAGGGGGATCAGCCCCAGCATTTT

j_call: TRBJ2-1
d_call: -
clone_size: -
v_call: TRBV4-3
cdr3_aa: CASSQELTPNEQFF
cdr3_nt: TGCGCCAGCAGCCAAGAATTAACTCCAAATGAGCAGTTCTTC

j_call: TRBJ1-4
d_call: -
clone_size: -
v_call: TRBV4-3
cdr3_aa: CASSQAGTGEKLFF
cdr3_nt: TGCGCCAGCAGCCAAGCTGGGACGGGCGAAAAACTGTTTTTT

j_call: TRBJ1-2
d_call: -
clone_size: -
v_call: TRBV3-1/TRBV3-2
cdr3_aa: CASSQEGTYYGYTF
cdr3_nt: TGTGCCAGCAGCCAAGAGGGGACATACTATGGCTACACCTTC